This T cell receptor beta chain stems from a study of tissue T cells after allogeneic stem cell transplantation. The study, taken as a whole, reports: Across patients, clones rarely overlapped, yet motif clusters were shared tissue-specifically. Which tissue TCRs were alloreactive or antigen-specific was not determined. Some clones might be persisting host cells. Anatomically similar tissues had similar TCR repertoires within each patient.

Produced via immunoSEQ multiplex PCR; TCRdb's table is partial and in-frame only. The sample consists of some 4,000 clones, about 50% of them appearing once. The V gene's germline CDR1 is SNHLY and CDR2 FYNGKV (reference sequence). With V trimmed by 0 bases and J by 7 bases, 5 bases remained unmatched. This CDR3 region has 15 residues. As concerns this clone: What it binds is not known. These gene names are mouse names. The read halts 1 residue ahead of the CDR3 end, with the missing end drawn from the germline J gene.

Stated time point: mouse harvest day 7 after allogeneic transplant. Each mouse received 10^7 T-cell-depleted marrow cells plus 10^6 splenic CD5+ T cells by tail vein. B6 (H2b) cells into BALB/c (H2d) mice; tissues taken at day 7 or 14. The specimen was lymph node tissue. The chain combines TRBV3 with TRBJ2-1; 8 bases are shared with TRBD2. This TCR came from a female BALB/c mouse given C57BL/6 T cells with graft-versus-host disease after an allogeneic hematopoietic cell transplant. The CDR3 loop is CASSLARGGRAEQFF. The DNA read from the CDR3 is TGTGCCAGCAGCTTAGCGCGGGGGGGGCGGGCTGAGCAGTTC.